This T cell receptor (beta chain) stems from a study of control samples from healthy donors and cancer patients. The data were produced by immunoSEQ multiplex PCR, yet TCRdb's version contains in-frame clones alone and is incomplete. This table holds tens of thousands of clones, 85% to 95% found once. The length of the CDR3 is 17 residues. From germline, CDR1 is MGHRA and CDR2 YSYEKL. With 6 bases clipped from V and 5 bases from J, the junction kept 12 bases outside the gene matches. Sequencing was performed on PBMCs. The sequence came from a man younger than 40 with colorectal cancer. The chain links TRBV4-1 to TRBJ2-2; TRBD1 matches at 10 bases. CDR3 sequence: CASSPSSWTGGTGELFF. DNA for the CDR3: TGCGCCAGCAGTCCTTCCTCCTGGACAGGGGGGACCGGGGAGCTGTTTTTT.